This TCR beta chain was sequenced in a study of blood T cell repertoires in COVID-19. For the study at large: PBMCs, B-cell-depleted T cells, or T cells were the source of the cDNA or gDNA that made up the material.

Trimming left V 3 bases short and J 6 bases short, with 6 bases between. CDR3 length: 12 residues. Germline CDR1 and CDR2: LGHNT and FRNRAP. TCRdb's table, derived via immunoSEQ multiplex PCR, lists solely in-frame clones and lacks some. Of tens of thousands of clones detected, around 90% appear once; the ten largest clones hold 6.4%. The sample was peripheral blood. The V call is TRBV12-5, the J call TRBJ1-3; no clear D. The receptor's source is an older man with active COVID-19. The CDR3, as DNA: TGTGCTAGTGGTTTACAGTTAAACACCATATATTTT. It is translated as CASGLQLNTIYF.